This T cell receptor beta chain was identified during a study of cytomegalovirus exposure and HLA in healthy donors. Findings of the study overall: Reported findings show TCR beta sequences accurately forecast HLA-A and HLA-B alleles in most subjects. As a later analysis revealed, most CMV-associated TCR beta chains appeared HLA-restricted. HLA alleles showed associations with roughly 17,000 TCR beta sequences in a later analysis, at a 0.05 false discovery rate.

Note on this clone: Antigen: not known.

PCR amplification relied on 60 Vbeta primers (plus 13 Jbeta primers). Measured with immunoSEQ multiplex PCR; TCRdb has only the in-frame clones, and not every one. Counted here are approximately 100,000 clones, about 77% occurring once; the ten biggest clones make up less than 5%. CDR1 and CDR2 from the germline V gene are LNHNV and YYDKDF (reference sequence). Trimming cost V 1 base and J 10 bases, with 8 bases left between them. The CDR3 runs 12 residues. Sample: PBMCs. The V and J genes are TRBV15 and TRBJ2-1; D is undetermined. This TCR came from a woman in her 40s in good health and CMV-seronegative. CDR3 protein: CATSRAEAEQFF. Written as DNA, the CDR3 is TGTGCCACCAGCAGAGCTGAGGCCGAGCAGTTCTTC.